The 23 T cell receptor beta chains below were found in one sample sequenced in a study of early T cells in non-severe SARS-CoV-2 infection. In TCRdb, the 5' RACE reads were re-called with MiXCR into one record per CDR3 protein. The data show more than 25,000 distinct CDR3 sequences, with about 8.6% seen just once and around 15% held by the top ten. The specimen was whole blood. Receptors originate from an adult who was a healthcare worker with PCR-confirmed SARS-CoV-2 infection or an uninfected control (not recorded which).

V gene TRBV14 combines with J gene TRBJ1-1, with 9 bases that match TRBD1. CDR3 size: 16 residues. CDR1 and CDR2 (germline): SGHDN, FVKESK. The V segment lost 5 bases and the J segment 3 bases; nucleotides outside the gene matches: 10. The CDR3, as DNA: TGTGCCAGCAGCGCATACAGGGGGCTTGGAGACACTGAAGCTTTCTTT. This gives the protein CASSAYRGLGDTEAFF.

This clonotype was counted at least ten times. The CDR3 nucleotides are TGTGCCAGCTGGTCAGGGGAGGACACCGGGGAGCTGTTTTTT. Protein sequence: CASWSGEDTGELFF. The V gene is TRBV6-2 or TRBV6-3, the J gene TRBJ2-2; D may be TRBD1 or TRBD2 (6 bases each). The CDR3 covers 14 residues. The ends were cut back, 8 bases at V and 3 bases at J, with 13 bases in the middle. Germline-derived CDR1 and CDR2 are MNHEY and SVGEGT.

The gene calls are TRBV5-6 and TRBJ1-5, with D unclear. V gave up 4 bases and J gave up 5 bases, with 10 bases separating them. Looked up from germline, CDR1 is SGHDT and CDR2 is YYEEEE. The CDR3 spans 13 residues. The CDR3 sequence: CASSTGLHQPQHF. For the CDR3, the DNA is TGTGCCAGCAGCACGGGCCTTCATCAGCCCCAGCATTTT.

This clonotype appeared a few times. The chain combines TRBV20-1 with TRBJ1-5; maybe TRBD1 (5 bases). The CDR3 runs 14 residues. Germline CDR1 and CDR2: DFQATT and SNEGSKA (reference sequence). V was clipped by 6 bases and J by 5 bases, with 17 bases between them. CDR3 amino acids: CSALRGGMDQPQHF. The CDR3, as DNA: TGCAGTGCACTACGCGGGGGGATGGATCAGCCCCAGCATTTT.

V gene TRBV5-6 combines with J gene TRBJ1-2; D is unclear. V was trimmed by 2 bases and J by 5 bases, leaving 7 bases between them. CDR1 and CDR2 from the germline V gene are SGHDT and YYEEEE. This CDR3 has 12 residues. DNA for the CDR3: TGTGCCAGCAGCTTAACGCAGTATGGCTACACCTTC. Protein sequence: CASSLTQYGYTF.

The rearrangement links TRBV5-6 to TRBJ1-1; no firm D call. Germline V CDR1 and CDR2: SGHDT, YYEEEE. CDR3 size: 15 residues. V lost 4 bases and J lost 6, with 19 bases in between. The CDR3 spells CASSRPGAEKSEAFF. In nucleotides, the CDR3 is TGTGCCAGCAGCCGACCGGGAGCGGAAAAGTCTGAAGCTTTCTTT.

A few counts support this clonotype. CDR3 loop: CASTPGGGNTIYF. CDR3 DNA sequence: TGTGCCAGCACTCCGGGGGGTGGAAACACCATATATTTT. The chain is built from TRBV12-3 or TRBV12-4 and TRBJ1-3, with D tentatively TRBD1 (5 bases). This CDR3 is 13 amino acids long. V was cut by 7 bases and J by 3 bases, with 10 bases left in between.

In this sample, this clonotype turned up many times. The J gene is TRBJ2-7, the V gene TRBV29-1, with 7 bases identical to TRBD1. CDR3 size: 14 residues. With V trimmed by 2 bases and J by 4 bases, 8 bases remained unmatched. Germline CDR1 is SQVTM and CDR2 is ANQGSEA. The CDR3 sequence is CSVEQAGTAYEQYF. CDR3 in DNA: TGCAGCGTTGAACAGGCCGGGACAGCGTACGAGCAGTACTTC.

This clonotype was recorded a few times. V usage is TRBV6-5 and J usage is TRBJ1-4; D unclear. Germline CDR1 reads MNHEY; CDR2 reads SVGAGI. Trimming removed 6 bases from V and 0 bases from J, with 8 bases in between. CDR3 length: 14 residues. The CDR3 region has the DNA TGTGCCAGCAGACACACAACAACTAATGAAAAACTGTTTTTT. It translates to CASRHTTTNEKLFF.

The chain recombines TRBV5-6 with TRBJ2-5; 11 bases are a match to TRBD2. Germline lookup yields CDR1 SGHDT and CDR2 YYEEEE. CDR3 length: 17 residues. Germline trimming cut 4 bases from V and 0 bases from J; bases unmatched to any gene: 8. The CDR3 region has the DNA TGTGCCAGCAGCCGATTGACTAGCGGGGCGTACCAAGAGACCCAGTACTTC. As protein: CASSRLTSGAYQETQYF.

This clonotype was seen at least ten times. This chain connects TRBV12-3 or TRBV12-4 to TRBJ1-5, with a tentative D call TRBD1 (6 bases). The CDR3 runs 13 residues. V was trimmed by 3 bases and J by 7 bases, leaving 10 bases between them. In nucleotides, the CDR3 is TGTGCCAGCAGTTTCAACAGGGACCAGCCCCAGCATTTT. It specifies CASSFNRDQPQHF.

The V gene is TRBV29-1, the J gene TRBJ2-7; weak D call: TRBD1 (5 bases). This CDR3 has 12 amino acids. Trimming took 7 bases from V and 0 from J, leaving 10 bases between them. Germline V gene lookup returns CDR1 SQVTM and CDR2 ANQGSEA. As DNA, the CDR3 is TGCAGCGGGGGCGAGAGCTCCTACGAGCAGTACTTC. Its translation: CSGGESSYEQYF.

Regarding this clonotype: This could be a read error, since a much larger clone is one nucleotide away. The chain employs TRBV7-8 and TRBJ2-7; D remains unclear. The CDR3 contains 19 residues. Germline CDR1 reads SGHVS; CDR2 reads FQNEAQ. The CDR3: CASSYLGVVAATVSYDQYF. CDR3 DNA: TGTGCCAGCAGCTATCTCGGTGTAGTGGCAGCGACCGTCTCCTACGATCAGTACTTC. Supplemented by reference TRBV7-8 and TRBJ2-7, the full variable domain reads GAGVSQSPRYKVAKRGQDVALRCDPISGHVSLFWYQQALGQGPEFLTYFQNEAQLDKSGLPSDRFFAERPEGSVSTLKIQRTQQEDSAVYLCASSYLGVVAATVSYDQYFGPGTRLTVT.

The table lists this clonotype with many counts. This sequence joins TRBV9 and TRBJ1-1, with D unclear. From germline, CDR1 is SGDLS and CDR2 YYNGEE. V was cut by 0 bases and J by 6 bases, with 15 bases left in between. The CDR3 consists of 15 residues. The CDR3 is CASSVDWVGRSEAFF. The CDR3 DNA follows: TGTGCCAGCAGCGTAGACTGGGTCGGAAGGTCTGAAGCTTTCTTT.

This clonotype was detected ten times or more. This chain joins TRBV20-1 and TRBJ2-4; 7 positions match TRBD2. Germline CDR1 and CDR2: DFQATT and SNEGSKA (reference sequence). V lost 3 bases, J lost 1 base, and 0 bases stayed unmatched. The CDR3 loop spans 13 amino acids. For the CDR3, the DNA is TGCAGTGCTAGCGGGGGGGCCAAAAACATTCAGTACTTC. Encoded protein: CSASGGAKNIQYF.

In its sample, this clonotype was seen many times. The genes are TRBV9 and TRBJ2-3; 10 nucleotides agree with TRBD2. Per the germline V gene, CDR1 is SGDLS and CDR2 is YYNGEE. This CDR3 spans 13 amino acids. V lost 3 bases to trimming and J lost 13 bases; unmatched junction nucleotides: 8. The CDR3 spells CASSAILAGWEYF. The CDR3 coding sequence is TGTGCCAGCAGCGCTATACTAGCGGGGTGGGAGTATTTT.

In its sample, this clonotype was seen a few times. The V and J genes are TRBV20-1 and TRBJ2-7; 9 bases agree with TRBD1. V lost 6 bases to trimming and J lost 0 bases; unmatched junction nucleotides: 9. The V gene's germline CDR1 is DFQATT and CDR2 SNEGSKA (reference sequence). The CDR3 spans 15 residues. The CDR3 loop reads CSAEERDRASYEQYF. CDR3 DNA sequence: TGCAGTGCGGAAGAGCGGGACAGGGCCTCCTACGAGCAGTACTTC.

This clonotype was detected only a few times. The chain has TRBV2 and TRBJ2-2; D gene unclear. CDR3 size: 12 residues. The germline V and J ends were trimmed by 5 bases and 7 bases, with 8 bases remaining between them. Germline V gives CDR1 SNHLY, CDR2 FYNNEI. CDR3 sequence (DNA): TGTGCCAGCAGTTCCTTCGTCGGGGAGCTGTTTTTT. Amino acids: CASSSFVGELFF. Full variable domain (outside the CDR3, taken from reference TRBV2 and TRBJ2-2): EPEVTQTPSHQVTQMGQEVILRCVPISNHLYFYWYRQILGQKVEFLVSFYNNEISEKSEIFDDQFSVERPDGSNFTLKIRSTKLEDSAMYFCASSSFVGELFFGEGSRLTVL.

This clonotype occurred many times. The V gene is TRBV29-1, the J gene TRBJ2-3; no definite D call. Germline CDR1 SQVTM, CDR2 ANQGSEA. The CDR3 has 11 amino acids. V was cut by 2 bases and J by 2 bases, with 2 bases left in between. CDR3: CSVELTDTQYF. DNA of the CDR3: TGCAGCGTTGAACTCACAGATACGCAGTATTTT.

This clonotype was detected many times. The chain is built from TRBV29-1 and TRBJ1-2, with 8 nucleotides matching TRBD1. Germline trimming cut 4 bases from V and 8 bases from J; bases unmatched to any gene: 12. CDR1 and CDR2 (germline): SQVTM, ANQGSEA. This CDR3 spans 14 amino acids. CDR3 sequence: CSVVSLWTGFGYTF. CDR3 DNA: TGCAGCGTTGTAAGTCTCTGGACAGGGTTCGGCTACACCTTC.

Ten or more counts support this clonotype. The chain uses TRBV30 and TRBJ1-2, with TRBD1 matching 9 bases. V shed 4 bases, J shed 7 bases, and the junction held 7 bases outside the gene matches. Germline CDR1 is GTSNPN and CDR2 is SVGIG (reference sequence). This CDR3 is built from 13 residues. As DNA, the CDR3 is TGTGCCTGGATTCACAGGGGGCGCGGTGGCTACACCTTC. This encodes CAWIHRGRGGYTF.

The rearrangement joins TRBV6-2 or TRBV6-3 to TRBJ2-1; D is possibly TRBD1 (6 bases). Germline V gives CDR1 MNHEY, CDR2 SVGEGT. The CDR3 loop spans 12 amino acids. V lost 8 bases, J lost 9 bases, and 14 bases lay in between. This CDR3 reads CASSPGTFEQFF. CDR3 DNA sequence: TGTGCCAGCTCCCCCGGGACATTTGAGCAGTTCTTC.

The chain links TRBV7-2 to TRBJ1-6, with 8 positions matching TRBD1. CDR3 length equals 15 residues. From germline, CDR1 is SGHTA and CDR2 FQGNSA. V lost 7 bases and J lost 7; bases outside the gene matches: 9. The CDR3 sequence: CASILTGAVNSPLHF. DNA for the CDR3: TGTGCCAGCATCCTGACAGGGGCCGTAAATTCACCCCTCCACTTT. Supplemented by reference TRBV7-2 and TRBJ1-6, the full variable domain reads GAGVSQSPSNKVTEKGKDVELRCDPISGHTALYWYRQSLGQGLEFLIYFQGNSAPDKSGLPSDRFSAERTGGSVSTLTIQRTQQEDSAVYLCASILTGAVNSPLHFGNGTRLTVT.